The 29 T cell receptor beta chains below all came from one sample that was sequenced in a study of neurological immune-mediated disorders. TCRdb independently ran MiXCR on the 5' RACE reads; one entry per CDR3 protein. The repertoire has about 41,000 distinct CDR3 sequences, around 13% of them found once; the top ten carry under 4.5%. The sample was CD4+ T cells from blood. Source of these receptors: a woman aged 60 to 75 with HTLV-1-associated myelopathy (HAM/TSP).

This clonotype was counted many times. The gene calls are TRBV5-8 and TRBJ2-3; D gene uncertain. V lost 0 bases and J lost 0, with 11 bases in between. There are 16 residues in the CDR3. Germline values: CDR1 SGHTS, CDR2 YDEGEE. For the CDR3, the DNA is TGTGCCAGCAGCTTGGTCCTCGGGTGGAGCACAGATACGCAGTATTTT. Residues: CASSLVLGWSTDTQYF.

The sample holds many counts of this clonotype. This sequence joins TRBV5-1 and TRBJ2-3; D not resolved. Trimming took off 1 base at V and 0 bases at J, with 6 bases between the two ends. Germline lookup yields CDR1 SGHRS and CDR2 YFSETQ. This CDR3 spans 14 amino acids. CDR3 loop: CASSLWQSTDTQYF. CDR3 DNA sequence: TGCGCCAGCAGCTTGTGGCAGAGCACAGATACGCAGTATTTT.

Comments on this clonotype: A much larger clone differs from this one at a single base, so this may be a read error. The J gene is TRBJ1-2, the V gene TRBV7-2, with D perhaps TRBD1 (6 bases). The CDR3 has 15 amino acids. Trimming left V 2 bases short and J 2 bases short, with 12 bases between. The germline CDR1 and CDR2 sequences are SGHTA and FQGNSA. CDR3 bases: TGTGCCAGCAGCTTATCCACAGGGCTAAACTATGGCTACACCTTC. It is translated as CASSLSTGLNYGYTF.

This chain links TRBV29-1 with TRBJ1-1; no firm D call. CDR1 SQVTM and CDR2 ANQGSEA come from the germline V gene. The CDR3 runs to 11 residues. Between the trimmed V and J ends, which lost 4 bases and 11 bases, there was a span of 14 bases. The CDR3 loop is CSVGVVEGAFF. The CDR3 nucleotides are TGCAGCGTTGGAGTTGTGGAGGGTGCTTTCTTT.

This clonotype has at least ten counts. The genes are TRBV3-1 and TRBJ2-4; 12 bases agree with TRBD2. This CDR3 spans 17 amino acids. Trimming took 5 bases from V and 1 from J; bases not matched to a gene: 6. Looked up from germline, CDR1 is LGHDT and CDR2 is YNNKEL (reference sequence). The CDR3 protein is CASSSTSGGFAKNIQYF. CDR3 in DNA: TGTGCCAGCAGCTCGACTAGCGGGGGCTTCGCCAAAAACATTCAGTACTTC.

V usage is TRBV20-1 and J usage is TRBJ2-1; 12 bases are a match to TRBD2. Germline trimming cut 5 bases from V and 3 bases from J; bases unmatched to any gene: 11. From germline, CDR1 is DFQATT and CDR2 SNEGSKA (reference sequence). The CDR3 runs 17 residues. CDR3: CSAPGLAGGRYYNEQFF. Written as DNA, the CDR3 is TGCAGTGCTCCCGGGCTAGCGGGAGGGAGGTACTACAATGAGCAGTTCTTC.

Comment on this clonotype: A clone one base away is much larger, so this may be a read error. The chain uses TRBV5-8 and TRBJ2-1; D is perhaps TRBD2 (7 bases). CDR1 and CDR2 from the germline V gene are SGHTS and YDEGEE. V dropped 4 bases and J dropped 3 bases, with 26 bases sitting between them. CDR3 length: 19 amino acids. The CDR3 nucleotides are TGTGCCAGCAGCCCGGCAGGACTAGAGGGGGGGCCTGGCTACAATGAGCAGTTCTTC. It specifies CASSPAGLEGGPGYNEQFF.

This clonotype has a count of ten or more. V is TRBV11-1 and J is TRBJ2-2; no clear D. This CDR3 has 13 residues. The germline V gene encodes CDR1 SGHAT and CDR2 FQDESV (reference sequence). V was cut by 2 bases and J by 6 bases, with 7 bases left in between. CDR3 sequence (DNA): TGTGCCAGCAGCTTAAGGTCGGCCGGGGAGCTGTTTTTT. Translation gives CASSLRSAGELFF.

Comment on this clonotype: Germline is not matched at one junction end, which may reflect a read error. The rearrangement uses TRBV5-1 and TRBJ1-1; D is perhaps TRBD1 (5 bases). There are 14 residues in the CDR3. Germline V gene lookup returns CDR1 SGHRS and CDR2 YFSETQ. In nucleotides, the CDR3 is TGCGCCAGCAGATTGGTTGGGGGGGGCACTGAAGCTTTCTTT. Its protein is CASRLVGGGTEAFF.

This clonotype was found many times. The V and J genes are TRBV6-5 and TRBJ2-3; either TRBD1 or TRBD2 may supply D (5 bases each). Trimming pared 2 bases from V and 0 bases from J, leaving 6 bases between. CDR1 and CDR2 from the germline V gene are MNHEY and SVGAGI. CDR3 length: 14 amino acids. The CDR3 nucleotides read TGTGCCAGCAGTTACGGGGGTAGCACAGATACGCAGTATTTT. Amino acids: CASSYGGSTDTQYF.

Ten or more counts support this clonotype. The rearrangement links TRBV20-1 to TRBJ1-5, with D unclear. Germline lookup yields CDR1 DFQATT and CDR2 SNEGSKA (reference sequence). V lost 3 bases and J 5 bases, leaving 17 bases between the germline ends. The CDR3 is 15 residues long. CDR3 bases: TGCAGTGCTAGTCCCGATCCGAGGAAGGATCAGCCCCAGCATTTT. Its protein product is CSASPDPRKDQPQHF.

A word on this clonotype: A much larger clone is a single base away; this may be a read error. The V call is TRBV19, the J call TRBJ1-1; D is ambiguous. Deletions cut 2 bases from V and 0 bases from J, with 4 bases between. The CDR3 runs 13 residues. Germline loops: CDR1 LNHDA, CDR2 SQIVND (reference sequence). CDR3 nucleotide sequence: TGTGCCAGTAGTATAAGCGTGAACACTGAAGCTTTCTTT. It translates to CASSISVNTEAFF.

This clonotype was counted ten times or more. The CDR3 spells CSAHGGINQPQHF. CDR3 coding DNA: TGCAGTGCTCACGGGGGAATCAATCAGCCCCAGCATTTT. This sequence joins TRBV20-1 and TRBJ1-5, with D perhaps matching TRBD1 (5 bases). There are 13 residues in the CDR3. Germline V CDR1 and CDR2: DFQATT, SNEGSKA (reference sequence). V dropped 5 bases and J dropped 3 bases, with 11 bases sitting between them.

This clonotype was seen a handful of times. The J gene is TRBJ1-2, the V gene TRBV3-1; 9 positions match TRBD1. The germline V gene encodes CDR1 LGHDT and CDR2 YNNKEL (reference sequence). Unmatched junction bases numbered 10, after V lost 4 bases and J lost 4 bases. CDR3 length equals 16 residues. The CDR3 DNA follows: TGTGCCAGCAGCCGCCTGGGACAGGGAGAAATCTATGGCTACACCTTC. As protein: CASSRLGQGEIYGYTF. Using reference TRBV3-1 and TRBJ1-2 for the parts outside the CDR3, the full variable domain is DTAVSQTPKYLVTQMGNDKSIKCEQNLGHDTMYWYKQDSKKFLKIMFSYNNKELIINETVPNRFSPKSPDKAHLNLHINSLELGDSAVYFCASSRLGQGEIYGYTFGSGTRLTVV.

V is TRBV4-2 and J is TRBJ1-3, with 7 bases lining up with TRBD1. Germline trimming cut 0 bases from V and 4 bases from J; bases unmatched to any gene: 12. Germline lookup yields CDR1 LGHNA and CDR2 YNFKEQ. CDR3 length equals 18 residues. CDR3 nucleotides: TGTGCCAGCAGCCAAGACGTAACAGGGGTCAGTTCAGGAAACACCATATATTTT. Translated, it gives CASSQDVTGVSSGNTIYF.

This clonotype was seen repeatedly, ten times or more. In DNA, the CDR3 is TGCGCCAGCAGCTTGGGGGACAGGATGGAGGAGCAGTACTTC. This codes for CASSLGDRMEEQYF. The chain has TRBV5-1 and TRBJ2-7; TRBD1 matches at 8 bases. V trimming: 0 bases; J trimming: 7 bases; junction bases outside the gene matches: 6. From germline, CDR1 is SGHRS and CDR2 YFSETQ. This CDR3 comprises 14 residues.

This clonotype was counted at least ten times. This chain links TRBV20-1 with TRBJ2-3; 7 bases agree with TRBD1. Germline V lookup: CDR1 DFQATT, CDR2 SNEGSKA (reference sequence). J was trimmed by 3 bases and V by 5 bases; bases with no gene match: 8. This CDR3 has 14 residues. This chain's CDR3 is CSAEQGGLTDTQYF. The DNA for the CDR3 is TGCAGTGCTGAGCAAGGGGGCTTAACAGATACGCAGTATTTT.

Many counts were recorded for this clonotype. The rearrangement links TRBV9 to TRBJ1-2, with D unclear. This CDR3 spans 16 amino acids. The germline V and J ends were trimmed by 0 bases and 4 bases, with 16 bases remaining between them. From germline, CDR1 is SGDLS and CDR2 YYNGEE. CDR3 DNA: TGTGCCAGCAGCGTAGCCCTCGGCGAGGTTCCCTATGGCTACACCTTC. It is translated as CASSVALGEVPYGYTF.

This clonotype was counted many times. The rearrangement joins TRBV5-1 to TRBJ1-2, with TRBD1 identical over 8 bases. V lost 4 bases and J lost 6; bases outside the gene matches: 17. CDR3 size: 17 residues. CDR1 is SGHRS, CDR2 YFSETQ, per germline. In DNA, the CDR3 is TGCGCCAGCAGCCCGGGGGACAGGCCAGAAGGAGTCCATGGCTACACCTTC. Its protein product is CASSPGDRPEGVHGYTF.

This clonotype was picked up many times. V gene TRBV7-8 combines with J gene TRBJ1-3; unclear D gene. The CDR3 consists of 16 residues. The germline V and J ends were trimmed by 1 base and 4 bases, with 14 bases remaining between them. Germline V lookup: CDR1 SGHVS, CDR2 FQNEAQ. CDR3 DNA: TGTGCCAGCAGCTTAGTGGCAGAAGCGAGGGGAAACACCATATATTTT. It translates to CASSLVAEARGNTIYF.

At least ten counts were recorded for this clonotype. The genes are TRBV20-1 and TRBJ2-3, with D possibly matching TRBD1 (5 bases). The CDR3 runs 16 residues. Trimming stripped 3 bases from V and 2 bases from J, with 18 bases between. From germline, CDR1 is DFQATT and CDR2 SNEGSKA (reference sequence). This CDR3 is CSASVISQGLTDTQYF. CDR3 DNA sequence: TGCAGTGCTAGTGTTATAAGTCAGGGTCTCACAGATACGCAGTATTTT.

This clonotype came up many times. V gene TRBV7-9 combines with J gene TRBJ1-1; D is unresolved. This CDR3 has 13 amino acids. The V end was cut by 2 bases, the J end by 0 bases, with 4 bases between. CDR1 is SEHNR and CDR2 is FQNEAQ in the germline V gene (reference sequence). The CDR3 loop is CASSLTMNTEAFF. In nucleotides, the CDR3 is TGTGCCAGCAGCTTAACAATGAACACTGAAGCTTTCTTT.

In this sample, this clonotype turned up a few times. The chain has TRBV5-5 and TRBJ2-1; 8 bases agree with TRBD1. The trim removed 4 bases at V and 3 bases at J, leaving 6 bases unmatched. The CDR3 is made up of 15 amino acids. Germline loops: CDR1 SGHKS, CDR2 YYEKEE (reference sequence). As DNA, the CDR3 is TGTGCCAGCAGCATCAGGGGGCCGGGCTACAATGAGCAGTTCTTC. Encoded protein: CASSIRGPGYNEQFF.

At least ten counts were recorded for this clonotype. This chain connects TRBV12-3 or TRBV12-4 to TRBJ2-1; tentative D call: TRBD2 (5 bases). The CDR3 is 11 residues long. The V end was cut by 6 bases, the J end by 8 bases, with 8 bases between. As DNA, the CDR3 is TGTGCCAGCAGCCGGGGTGATGAGCAGTTCTTC. Amino acids: CASSRGDEQFF.

This clonotype was observed many times. CDR3 coding DNA: TGCAGTGCTAGTAGGGTTCTCAATGAGCAGTTCTTC. Translating gives CSASRVLNEQFF. The chain carries TRBV20-1 and TRBJ2-1; D is unresolved. Trimming shortened V by 3 bases and J by 6 bases, and 9 bases separated the two germline ends. Germline-derived CDR1 and CDR2 are DFQATT and SNEGSKA (reference sequence). This CDR3 contains 12 residues.

As regards this clonotype: This CDR3 fails to terminate in the conserved phenylalanine or tryptophan, so it likely reflects a read error. It is unclear where the CDR3 begins or ends on the DNA, so no DNA is shown, and the CDR3 is as TCRdb lists it. The chain has TRBV20-1 and TRBJ1-4; the table names TRBD1, a call not compared with the DNA. Germline V gene sequence: CDR1 DFQATT, CDR2 SNEGSKA (reference sequence). The CDR3 region is 12 residues in length, termini included. The CDR3 loop reads CSARAPGEKLLL.

This clonotype was counted at least ten times. J is TRBJ1-3 and V is TRBV5-1, with D uncertain. Trimming removed 0 bases at V and 0 bases at J, with 10 bases between. Germline V gene sequence: CDR1 SGHRS, CDR2 YFSETQ. CDR3 size: 16 residues. In DNA, the CDR3 is TGCGCCAGCAGCTTGGGATCGAGTATCTCTGGAAACACCATATATTTT. It yields the protein CASSLGSSISGNTIYF.

At least ten counts were recorded for this clonotype. The chain is built from TRBV5-1 and TRBJ2-1, with D tentatively TRBD1 or TRBD2 (7 bases each). CDR1 and CDR2 from the germline V gene are SGHRS and YFSETQ. The CDR3 has 16 amino acids. The V end lost 4 bases, the J end lost 4 bases, and 18 bases lay between the germline ends. DNA of the CDR3: TGCGCCAGCAGCGCCAGACAGGGAGGGGGTTACAATGAGCAGTTCTTC. Residues: CASSARQGGGYNEQFF.

The table lists this clonotype with many counts. This rearrangement joins TRBV7-9 to TRBJ2-5; no reliable D call. Trimming left V 5 bases short and J 2 bases short, with 6 bases between. Germline V gene data show CDR1 as SEHNR and CDR2 as FQNEAQ (reference sequence). This CDR3 has 12 amino acids. CDR3 coding DNA: TGTGCCAGCAGCACGCCACAAGAGACCCAGTACTTC. Protein product: CASSTPQETQYF.